This T cell receptor (beta chain) was sequenced for a study of cytomegalovirus exposure and HLA in healthy donors. Study observations and caveats: A missense DCLRE1C variant was associated with V- and J-gene trimming of TCR beta chains in a later analysis, and an independent cohort replicated the association.

PCR amplification relied on 60 Vbeta primers (plus 13 Jbeta primers). The repertoire was sequenced with immunoSEQ multiplex PCR; TCRdb's copy has only in-frame clones and lacks some. The table includes under 200,000 clones, over 75% detected once. This clone was seen a handful of times. Antigen: not known. Germline CDR1 and CDR2: LGHNA and YSLEER. Trimming cost V 3 bases and J 1 base, with 10 bases left between them. The CDR3 loop spans 15 amino acids. The receptor comes from a human donor in good health. Sequencing used PBMCs. V and J are TRBV4-3 and TRBJ1-5; D unclear. CDR3 sequence (DNA): TGCGCCAGCAGCCAGATGCGGCAGAGCAATCAGCCCCAGCATTTT. Residues: CASSQMRQSNQPQHF.